The 10 T cell receptor beta chains presented below share a single source sample, sequenced in a study of blood T cell repertoires in COVID-19. The protocol was immunoSEQ multiplex PCR, while the TCRdb copy is restricted to in-frame clones and leaves out a portion. In the table there are about 140,000 clones, about three quarters of which are singletons. Sequenced: peripheral blood. These receptors came from a woman of 80 years or more with active or convalescent COVID-19.

V gene TRBV18 combines with J gene TRBJ1-1; no clear D gene. The CDR3 is 12 amino acids. The ends were cut back, 6 bases at V and 10 bases at J, with 15 bases in the middle. Germline values: CDR1 KGHSH, CDR2 LQKENI. Here the CDR3 DNA reads TGTGCCAGCTCCACGCCGTCCGGCGGAGCTTTCTTT. Protein: CASSTPSGGAFF.

The CDR3 nucleotides are TGCGCCAGCAGCTCTCGCTACAATGAGCAGTTCTTC. Translating gives CASSSRYNEQFF. The V gene is TRBV5-1, the J gene TRBJ2-1; D unclear. Looked up from germline, CDR1 is SGHRS and CDR2 is YFSETQ. The CDR3 loop spans 12 amino acids. V shed 3 bases and J shed 3 bases, with 4 bases lying between them.

The gene calls are TRBV4-1 and TRBJ1-3; 7 nucleotides line up with TRBD1. The V and J ends lost 1 base and 3 bases, in that order; junction bases with no gene match: 15. Germline V gene lookup returns CDR1 MGHRA and CDR2 YSYEKL. The CDR3 runs 19 residues. The CDR3 spells CASSQGAPSETGLGNTIYF. Here the CDR3 DNA reads TGCGCCAGCAGCCAAGGAGCCCCCTCCGAGACAGGGCTTGGAAACACCATATATTTT.

The CDR3 region has the DNA TGTGCCAGCCGGACAGGGGGCAACTATGGCTACACCTTC. It encodes CASRTGGNYGYTF. V gene TRBV28 combines with J gene TRBJ1-2; 11 bases fit TRBD1. CDR3 length: 13 residues. J lost 2 bases, V lost 8 bases, and 1 base had no gene match. Germline values: CDR1 MDHEN, CDR2 SYDVKM.

The chain employs TRBV19 and TRBJ2-2, with D tentatively TRBD2 (5 bases). CDR1 and CDR2 from the germline V gene are LNHDA and SQIVND (reference sequence). V lost 1 base, J lost 0 bases, and 9 bases lay in between. The CDR3 spans 16 residues. The CDR3 reads CASSIVGVANTGELFF. In nucleotides, the CDR3 is TGTGCCAGTAGTATAGTCGGGGTCGCGAACACCGGGGAGCTGTTTTTT.

This chain connects TRBV10-1 to TRBJ2-2; 7 nucleotides align to TRBD1. This CDR3 comprises 14 residues. Germline-derived CDR1 and CDR2 are WNHNN and SYGVQD (reference sequence). V was pared by 8 bases and J by 4 bases, with 7 bases of the junction left unmatched. As DNA, the CDR3 is TGCGCCAGCTCTATGACAGGGAGCACCGGGGAGCTGTTTTTT. Translating it yields CASSMTGSTGELFF.

V usage is TRBV4-1 and J usage is TRBJ2-7, with 10 bases aligning to TRBD2. The CDR3 has 17 residues. Germline loops: CDR1 MGHRA, CDR2 YSYEKL. The V and J ends lost 0 bases and 8 bases, in that order; junction bases with no gene match: 13. CDR3 region: CASSQDFSGGLLKQQYF. For the CDR3, the DNA is TGCGCCAGCAGCCAAGATTTTAGCGGGGGGCTCCTTAAGCAGCAGTACTTC.

The V and J genes are TRBV7-9 and TRBJ2-3, with 9 bases matching TRBD2. The CDR3 loop spans 15 amino acids. Germline V gene sequence: CDR1 SEHNR, CDR2 FQNEAQ (reference sequence). Trimming took 1 base from V and 4 from J; bases not matched to a gene: 3. The CDR3 DNA follows: TGTGCCAGCAGCTTAGTTGGCGGGGGGGCAGATACGCAGTATTTT. This encodes CASSLVGGGADTQYF. The whole variable domain, remainder taken from reference TRBV7-9 and TRBJ2-3, is DTGVSQNPRHKITKRGQNVTFRCDPISEHNRLYWYRQTLGQGPEFLTYFQNEAQLEKSRLLSDRFSAERPKGSFSTLEIQRTEQGDSAMYLCASSLVGGGADTQYFGPGTRLTVL.

The CDR3 sequence is CASSRYGTPTSYEQYF. DNA of the CDR3: TGCGCCAGCAGCCGATACGGGACACCTACCTCCTACGAGCAGTACTTC. The chain recombines TRBV4-1 with TRBJ2-7; perhaps TRBD1 as D (6 bases). The V gene lost 4 bases and the J gene lost 0 bases, with 16 bases spanning the gap. The CDR3 contains 16 residues. CDR1 and CDR2 (germline): MGHRA, YSYEKL.

This clone was counted once. The genes are TRBV5-1 and TRBJ2-7, with TRBD2 matching 9 bases. Trimming at V came to 3 bases and at J to 2 bases, leaving 6 bases not matched to a gene. The CDR3 length is 15 residues. Per germline, CDR1 SGHRS and CDR2 YFSETQ. The DNA of the CDR3 is TGCGCCAGCAGCTGGGTGGTAGCGGGGGCCTACGAGCAGTACTTC. Encoded protein: CASSWVVAGAYEQYF.